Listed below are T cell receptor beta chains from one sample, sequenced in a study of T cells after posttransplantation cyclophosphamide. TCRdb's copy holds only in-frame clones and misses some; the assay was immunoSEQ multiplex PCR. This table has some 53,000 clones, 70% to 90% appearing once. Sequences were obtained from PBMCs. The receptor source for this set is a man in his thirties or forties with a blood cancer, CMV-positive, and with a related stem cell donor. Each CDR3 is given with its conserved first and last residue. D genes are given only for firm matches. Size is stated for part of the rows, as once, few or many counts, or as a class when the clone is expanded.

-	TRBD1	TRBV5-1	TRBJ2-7	TGCGCCAGCAGCTTTGGGACAGGGTGGGGAGCGGACGGATACGAGCAGTACTTC	CASSFGTGWGADGYEQYF
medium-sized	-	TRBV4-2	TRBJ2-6	TGTGCCAGCAGCCAAGGCGAGGCGTCCTCTTCTGGGGCCAACGTCCTGACTTTC	CASSQGEASSSGANVLTF
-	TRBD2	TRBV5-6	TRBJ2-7	TGTGCCAGCACCGGGACTAGCGGGATTGTAGAGCAGTACTTC	CASTGTSGIVEQYF
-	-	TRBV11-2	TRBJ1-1	TGTGCCAGCAGCCCCACTGGACCAGGGACTGAAGCTTTCTTT	CASSPTGPGTEAFF
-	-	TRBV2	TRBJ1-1	TGTGCCAGTAGGGTGGGAGGGGGGAGCAGTGAAGCTTTCTTT	CASRVGGGSSEAFF
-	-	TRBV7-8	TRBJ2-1	TGTGCCAGCAGCTTAGAGGCGGGGGCTTCCCCCTACAATGAGCAGTTCTTC	CASSLEAGASPYNEQFF
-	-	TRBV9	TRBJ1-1	TGTGCCAGCAGCGTACGGGCAGGGCTATCGAACACTGAAGCTTTCTTT	CASSVRAGLSNTEAFF
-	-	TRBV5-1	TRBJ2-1	TGCGCCAGCAGCTTGGAAGCGTACCGCTCCTACAATGAGCAGTTCTTC	CASSLEAYRSYNEQFF
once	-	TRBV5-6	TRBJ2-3	TGTGCCAGCAGCTCACAGTCTAGCACAGATACGCAGTATTTT	CASSSQSSTDTQYF
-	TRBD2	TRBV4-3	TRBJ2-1	TGCGCCAGCAGCCAAGATGTTTCGGGACTAGTGAATAATGAGCAGTTCTTC	CASSQDVSGLVNNEQFF
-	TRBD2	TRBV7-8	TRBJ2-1	TGTGCCAGCAGCCCAAGTCTAGCGGTATTATACAATGAGCAGTTCTTC	CASSPSLAVLYNEQFF
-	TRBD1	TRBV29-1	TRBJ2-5	TGCAGCGTTGAAAGAGGACAGGGGAAAGAGACCCAGTACTTC	CSVERGQGKETQYF
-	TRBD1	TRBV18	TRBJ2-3	TGTGCCAGCTCACGGGACAGGGCAGATACGCAGTATTTT	CASSRDRADTQYF
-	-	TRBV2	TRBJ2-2	TGTGCCAGCAGTGACCATCGGGGGTGGAACACCGGGGAGCTGTTTTTT	CASSDHRGWNTGELFF
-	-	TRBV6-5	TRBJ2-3	TGTGCCAGCAGTGGTCTATGGGATACGCAGTATTTT	CASSGLWDTQYF
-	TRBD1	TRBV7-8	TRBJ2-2	TGTGCCAGCAGCTTAGTTTCCGGGACAGGGGGCACCGGGGAGCTGTTTTTT	CASSLVSGTGGTGELFF
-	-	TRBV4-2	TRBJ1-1	TGTGCCAGCAGCCAAGCTGAGATGAACACTGAAGCTTTCTTT	CASSQAEMNTEAFF
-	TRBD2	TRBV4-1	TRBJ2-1	TGCGCCAGCAGCCTGGGACTACGCTCCAATGAGCAGTTCTTC	CASSLGLRSNEQFF
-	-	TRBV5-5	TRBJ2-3	TGTGCCAGCAGCTCCCGACCGTCTAGCGATATGTTGGATACGCAGTATTTT	CASSSRPSSDMLDTQYF
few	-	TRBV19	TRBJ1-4	TGTGCCAGTAGTATTGGGGGGTTCGATGAAAAACTGTTTTTT	CASSIGGFDEKLFF
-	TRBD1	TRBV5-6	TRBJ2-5	TGTGCCAGCAGCTCGACAGGGGAAGAGACCCAGTACTTC	CASSSTGEETQYF
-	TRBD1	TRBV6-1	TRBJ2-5	TGTGCCAGCAGGGAAGGAAGGACAGGGCTGGAGACCCAGTACTTC	CASREGRTGLETQYF
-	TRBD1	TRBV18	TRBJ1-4	TGTGCCAGCTCACAACAGATGGCTAAGGACAGGCTAGGGGAAAAACTGTTTTTT	CASSQQMAKDRLGEKLFF
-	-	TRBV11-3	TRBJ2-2	TGTGCCAGCAGCTTAGGGGGCCCGAACACCGGGGAGCTGTTTTTT	CASSLGGPNTGELFF
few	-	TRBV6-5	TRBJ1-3	TGTGCCAGCCGATTTCGGGGGACTGCGGACACCATATATTTT	CASRFRGTADTIYF
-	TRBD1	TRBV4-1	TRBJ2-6	TGCGCCAGCAGCCAAGAGGGACAGGGTTCAACTGGGGCCAACGTCCTGACTTTC	CASSQEGQGSTGANVLTF
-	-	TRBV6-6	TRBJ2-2	TGTGCCAGCATGAGGTTGGACGGGGAGCTGTTTTTT	CASMRLDGELFF
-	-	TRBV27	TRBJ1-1	TGTGCCAGCAGTCCCTTTACGGGACTTAAGAACACTGAAGCTTTCTTT	CASSPFTGLKNTEAFF
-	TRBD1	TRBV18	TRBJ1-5	TGTGCCAGCCAAAGGGGGACAGGGGTCAATCAGCCCCAGCATTTT	CASQRGTGVNQPQHF
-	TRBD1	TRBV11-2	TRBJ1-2	TGTGCCAGCAGCCTGGGACAGGGGGCTGTGTATGGCTACACCTTC	CASSLGQGAVYGYTF
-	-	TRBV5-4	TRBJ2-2	TGTGCCAGCAGCTCCTCCGGGCCAGCGGTGACCGGGGAGCTGTTTTTT	CASSSSGPAVTGELFF
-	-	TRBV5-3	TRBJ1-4	TGTGCCAGAAGCCTCATTACGAGGGACAACAATGAAAAACTGTTTTTT	CARSLITRDNNEKLFF
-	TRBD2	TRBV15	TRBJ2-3	TGTGCCACCCGCGAGGGAGCGGGAAACACAGATACGCAGTATTTT	CATREGAGNTDTQYF
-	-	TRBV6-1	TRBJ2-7	TGTGCCAGCAGTGGGAGTTTCTACTACGAGCAGTACTTC	CASSGSFYYEQYF
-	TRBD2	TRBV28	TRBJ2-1	TGTGCCACCCTAGACGTCAGCGGGAGGGGGAATGAGCAGTTCTTC	CATLDVSGRGNEQFF
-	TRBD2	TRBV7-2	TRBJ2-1	TGTGCCAGCAGCTTAGTCAGGCTAGCGGGAGGGCGTGATACCAATGAGCAGTTCTTC	CASSLVRLAGGRDTNEQFF
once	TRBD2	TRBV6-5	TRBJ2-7	TGTGCCAGCAGCCAACCGACTAGCGGGAACTACGAGCAGTACTTC	CASSQPTSGNYEQYF
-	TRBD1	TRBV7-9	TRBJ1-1	TGTGCCAGCAGCTCAACAGGGGTGTACACTGAAGCTTTCTTT	CASSSTGVYTEAFF
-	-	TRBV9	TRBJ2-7	TGTGCCAGCAGCCCCACGGCGGTCGTCTACGAGCAGTACTTC	CASSPTAVVYEQYF
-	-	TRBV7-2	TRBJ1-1	TGTGCCAGCAGCTTAGGTATGAACACTGAAGCTTTCTTT	CASSLGMNTEAFF
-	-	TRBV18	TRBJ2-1	TGTGCCAGCTCACCCCCTCCGGCGGGTGAGCAGTTCTTC	CASSPPPAGEQFF
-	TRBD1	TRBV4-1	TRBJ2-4	TGCGCCAGCAGCCAAGATCCCAGGGGGACCAAAAACATTCAGTACTTC	CASSQDPRGTKNIQYF
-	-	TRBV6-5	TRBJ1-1	TGTGCCAGCAGTTCCATCGTCAGGGGCACTGAAGCTTTCTTT	CASSSIVRGTEAFF
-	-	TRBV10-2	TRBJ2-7	TGCGCCACCCGAGCGAACCGAGAAATAACCTACGAGCAGTACTTC	CATRANREITYEQYF
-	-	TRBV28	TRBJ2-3	TGTGCCAGCAAAAAACGTAGCGGACACACAGATACGCAGTATTTT	CASKKRSGHTDTQYF
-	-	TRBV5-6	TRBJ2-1	TGTGCCAGCAGCTTGGTTGGTAATATTCGGGAGCAGTTCTTC	CASSLVGNIREQFF
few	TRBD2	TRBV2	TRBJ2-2	TGTGCCAGCAGATCCACTAGCGGGGGCACCGGGGAGCTGTTTTTT	CASRSTSGGTGELFF
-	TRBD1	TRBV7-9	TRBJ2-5	TGTGCCAGCAGCTTAGCGTGGGACAGGGGGGTGGAGACCCAGTACTTC	CASSLAWDRGVETQYF
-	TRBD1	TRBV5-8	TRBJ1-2	TGTGCCAGCACCATAACAGGGGGCGCAGACTATGGCTACACCTTC	CASTITGGADYGYTF
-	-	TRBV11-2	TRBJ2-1	TGTGCCAGCAGTAATAGCAGGGGCTACAATGAGCAGTTCTTC	CASSNSRGYNEQFF
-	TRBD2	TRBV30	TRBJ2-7	TGTGCCTGGAGTACGACCCCTAGCGGGAGAACCTACGAGCAGTACTTC	CAWSTTPSGRTYEQYF
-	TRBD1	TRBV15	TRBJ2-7	TGTGCCACCAGAAGAGCTCGGACAGGGAACCTCTACGAGCAGTACTTC	CATRRARTGNLYEQYF
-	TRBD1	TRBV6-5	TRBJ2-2	TGTGCCAGCAGTTACTTACAGGGGGCTATTACCGGGGAGCTGTTTTTT	CASSYLQGAITGELFF
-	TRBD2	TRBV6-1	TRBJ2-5	TGTGCCAGCAGTGACCTAGCGGGAGGGTTCCAAGAGACCCAGTACTTC	CASSDLAGGFQETQYF
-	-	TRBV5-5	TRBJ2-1	TGTGCCAGCAGCTTGGCCGTGGCAGATGTAAACAATGAGCAGTTCTTC	CASSLAVADVNNEQFF
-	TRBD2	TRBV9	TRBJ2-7	TGTGCCAGCACCCCAGGGACTAGCGGCTTCTACGAGCAGTACTTC	CASTPGTSGFYEQYF
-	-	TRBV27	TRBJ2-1	TGTGCCAGCAGTCCTACAGGGCAGTGGATGGGCAATGAGCAGTTCTTC	CASSPTGQWMGNEQFF